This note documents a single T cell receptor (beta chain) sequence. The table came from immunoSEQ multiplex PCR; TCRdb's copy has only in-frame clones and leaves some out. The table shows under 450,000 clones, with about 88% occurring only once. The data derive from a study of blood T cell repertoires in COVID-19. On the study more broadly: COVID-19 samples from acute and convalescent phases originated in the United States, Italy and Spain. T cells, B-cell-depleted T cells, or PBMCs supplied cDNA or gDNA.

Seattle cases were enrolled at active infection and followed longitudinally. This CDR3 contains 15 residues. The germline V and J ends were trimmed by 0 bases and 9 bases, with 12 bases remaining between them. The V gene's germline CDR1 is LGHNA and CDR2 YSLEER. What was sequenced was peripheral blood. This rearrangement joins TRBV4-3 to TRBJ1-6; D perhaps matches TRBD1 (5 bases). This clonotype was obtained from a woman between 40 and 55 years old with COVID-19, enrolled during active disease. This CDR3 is CASSQETDKSSPLHF. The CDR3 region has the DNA TGCGCCAGCAGCCAAGAGACAGACAAAAGTTCACCCCTCCACTTT.